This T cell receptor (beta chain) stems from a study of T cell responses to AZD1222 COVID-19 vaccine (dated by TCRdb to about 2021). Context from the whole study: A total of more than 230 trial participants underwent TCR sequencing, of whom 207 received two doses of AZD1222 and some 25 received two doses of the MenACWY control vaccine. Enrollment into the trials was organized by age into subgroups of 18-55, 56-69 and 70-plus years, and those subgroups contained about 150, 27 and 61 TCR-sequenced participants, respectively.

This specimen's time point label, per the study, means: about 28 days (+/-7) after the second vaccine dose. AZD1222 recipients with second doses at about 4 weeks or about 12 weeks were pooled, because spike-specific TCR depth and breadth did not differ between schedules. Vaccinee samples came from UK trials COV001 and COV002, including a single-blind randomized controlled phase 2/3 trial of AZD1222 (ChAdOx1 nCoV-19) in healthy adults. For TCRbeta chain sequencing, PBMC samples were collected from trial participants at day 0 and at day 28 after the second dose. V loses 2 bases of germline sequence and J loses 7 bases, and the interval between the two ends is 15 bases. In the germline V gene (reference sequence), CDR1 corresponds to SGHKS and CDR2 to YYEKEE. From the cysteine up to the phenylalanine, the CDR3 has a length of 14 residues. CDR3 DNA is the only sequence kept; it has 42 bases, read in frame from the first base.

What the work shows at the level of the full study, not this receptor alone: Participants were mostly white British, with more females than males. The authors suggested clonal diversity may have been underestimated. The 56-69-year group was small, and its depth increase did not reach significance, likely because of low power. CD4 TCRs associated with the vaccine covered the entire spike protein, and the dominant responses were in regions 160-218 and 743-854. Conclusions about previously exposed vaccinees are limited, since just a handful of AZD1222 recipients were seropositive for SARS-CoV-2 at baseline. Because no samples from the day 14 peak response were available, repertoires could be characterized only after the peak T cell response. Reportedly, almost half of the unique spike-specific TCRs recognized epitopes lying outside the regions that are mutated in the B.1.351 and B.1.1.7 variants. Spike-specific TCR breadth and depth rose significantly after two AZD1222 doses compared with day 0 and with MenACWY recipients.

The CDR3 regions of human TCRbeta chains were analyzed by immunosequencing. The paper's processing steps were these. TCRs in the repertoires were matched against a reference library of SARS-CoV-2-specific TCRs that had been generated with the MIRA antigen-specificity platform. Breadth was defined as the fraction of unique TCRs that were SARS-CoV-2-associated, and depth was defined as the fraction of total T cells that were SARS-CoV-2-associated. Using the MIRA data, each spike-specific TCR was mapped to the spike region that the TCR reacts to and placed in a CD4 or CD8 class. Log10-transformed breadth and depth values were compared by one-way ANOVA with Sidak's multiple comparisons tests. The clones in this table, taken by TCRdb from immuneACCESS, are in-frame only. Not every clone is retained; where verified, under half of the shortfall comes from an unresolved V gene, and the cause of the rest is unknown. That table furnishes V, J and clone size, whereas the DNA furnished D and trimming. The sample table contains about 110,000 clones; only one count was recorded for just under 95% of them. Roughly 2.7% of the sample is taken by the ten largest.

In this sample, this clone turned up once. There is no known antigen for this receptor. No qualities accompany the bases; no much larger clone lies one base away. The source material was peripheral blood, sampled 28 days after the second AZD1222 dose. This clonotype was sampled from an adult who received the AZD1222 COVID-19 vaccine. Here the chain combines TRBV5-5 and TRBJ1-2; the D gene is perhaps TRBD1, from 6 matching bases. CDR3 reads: CASSFGGLQGGYTF. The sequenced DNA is TGTGCCAGCAGCTTCGGGGGGCTGCAGGGTGGCTACACCTTC.